The rows below give T cell receptor beta chains drawn from one sample of a study of technical replicates of blood from several donors. Method: immunoSEQ multiplex PCR; TCRdb's copy keeps in-frame clones and lacks some. The sample holds about 98,000 clones, about 94% seen once. Sequencing input: T cells isolated from PBMCs. These receptors all come from a human donor in good health. The CDR3 runs from the conserved cysteine through the conserved F or W. The order of the fields is V gene, J gene, CDR3 protein.

V gene: TRBV11-3; J gene: TRBJ1-6; CDR3 protein: CASSLDRTGGPLHF
V gene: TRBV5-1; J gene: TRBJ2-3; CDR3 protein: CASSRGQESTDTQYF
V gene: TRBV30; J gene: TRBJ1-1; CDR3 protein: CAWSPLVGTGGNTEAFF
V gene: TRBV6-5; J gene: TRBJ1-5; CDR3 protein: CASNRQPSNQPQHF
V gene: TRBV2; J gene: TRBJ2-1; CDR3 protein: CASSEALAGVPYNEQFF
V gene: TRBV4-1; J gene: TRBJ1-6; CDR3 protein: CASSQVPRDSPLHF
V gene: TRBV27; J gene: TRBJ1-1; CDR3 protein: CASSLWLNTEAFF
V gene: TRBV10-1; J gene: TRBJ2-1; CDR3 protein: CASSLSGMYNEQFF
V gene: TRBV29-1; J gene: TRBJ2-7; CDR3 protein: CSVHGLGDDYEQYF
V gene: TRBV18; J gene: TRBJ2-5; CDR3 protein: CASSSSPRFLQETQYF
V gene: TRBV28; J gene: TRBJ2-7; CDR3 protein: CASSLFNYEQYF
V gene: TRBV7-9; J gene: TRBJ2-5; CDR3 protein: CASSLALTSGQETQYF
V gene: TRBV28; J gene: TRBJ2-6; CDR3 protein: CATTGPLWANVLTF
V gene: TRBV28; J gene: TRBJ2-7; CDR3 protein: CASSLGVDEQYF
V gene: TRBV5-1; J gene: TRBJ1-1; CDR3 protein: CASLMAGGTEAFF
V gene: TRBV11-2; J gene: TRBJ2-1; CDR3 protein: CASSSTRVSYNEQFF
V gene: TRBV7-6; J gene: TRBJ2-1; CDR3 protein: CASSLVAEQFF
V gene: TRBV5-1; J gene: TRBJ1-3; CDR3 protein: CASSLEGRAGNTIYF
V gene: TRBV30; J gene: TRBJ2-1; CDR3 protein: CAWSKKVYVRDSESYNEQFF
V gene: TRBV13; J gene: TRBJ2-3; CDR3 protein: CASSLRLAGGTDTQYF
V gene: TRBV30; J gene: TRBJ2-1; CDR3 protein: CASDEAGGYNEQFF
V gene: TRBV29-1; J gene: TRBJ2-5; CDR3 protein: CSVVGASGGRAGETQYF
V gene: TRBV4-1; J gene: TRBJ2-1; CDR3 protein: CASSSSSGASYEQFF
V gene: TRBV13; J gene: TRBJ2-7; CDR3 protein: CASSPGTETYEQYF
V gene: TRBV10-2; J gene: TRBJ1-4; CDR3 protein: CASSEVVGGAEKLFF